The TCR beta chain described here comes from a study of shared clonotypes between healthy human individuals. Whole-study context: Per-donor plates numbered three CD4 naive, three CD4 memory, two CD8 naive and one CD8 memory. Study findings and constraints: Clonotype sharing across donors was expected to vary with sequencing depth.

On this clone itself: As yet, its antigen is unknown.

The CDR3 is made up of 16 amino acids. Germline loops: CDR1 SQVTM, CDR2 ANQGSEA. The ends were cut back, 3 bases at V and 4 bases at J, with 20 bases in the middle. The authors' processing: ImmunoSEQ supplied junction-only sequences lacking quality scores, so filtering was different. Profiling relied on immunoSEQ multiplex PCR, and the TCRdb table lists in-frame clones only, not all of them. V and J calls plus clone size are reproduced from that table; the DNA served to infer D and trimming. The data hold about 2 million clones, with 85% to 95% observed a single time. Naive CD8 cells were CD45RO-negative, positively selected for CCR7, excluding terminally differentiated effector memory CD45RA+ cells.

The TCR sequence derives from a man aged 18-30 years in good health. The rearrangement joins TRBV29-1 to TRBJ2-3; D possibly uses TRBD1 or TRBD2 (6 bases each). Sequencing used naive CD8+ T cells sorted from blood. CDR3 bases: TGCAGCGTTGATGGGTACGGATACAGGGAGGCAGATACGCAGTATTTT. Its translation: CSVDGYGYREADTQYF.